The 3 T cell receptor beta chains in this list originate from one sample, sequenced in a study of Ad26.COV2.S vaccination and SARS-CoV-2 variants. The sample's treatment: around 19 received Ad26.COV2.S at low or high dose, single or two shots; 5 received placebo; per-sample allocation not given. Day 63 after the first injection of vaccine or placebo was the sampling time. Sequencing used immunoSEQ multiplex PCR; TCRdb keeps in-frame clones, though not all of them. The data contain fewer than 800,000 clones, 70% to 90% of them singletons. The sequencing here drew on peripheral blood, taken in a trial of Ad26.COV2.S vaccine versus placebo. These receptors originate from a person between 18 and 65 years old who received the Ad26.COV2.S COVID-19 vaccine or a placebo.

As concerns this clone: This sample also contains other DNA sequences that code for the same CDR3. V usage is TRBV18 and J usage is TRBJ1-2; D perhaps matches TRBD1 (6 bases). The V end was cut by 3 bases, the J end by 2 bases, with 10 bases between. This CDR3 has 14 amino acids. Germline V lookup: CDR1 KGHSH, CDR2 LQKENI. CDR3 bases: TGTGCCAGCTCACCGGGAGGGGGGAACTATGGCTACACCTTC. Encoded protein: CASSPGGGNYGYTF.

This clone was detected once. The chain uses TRBV7-9 and TRBJ2-7; D unresolved. Germline V CDR1 and CDR2: SEHNR, FQNEAQ (reference sequence). The CDR3 runs 13 residues. Trimming removed 1 base from V and 4 bases from J, with 8 bases in between. The CDR3 protein is CASSLVGRYEQYF. The CDR3 nucleotides read TGTGCCAGCAGCTTAGTCGGCAGATACGAGCAGTACTTC.

The chain uses TRBV21-1 and TRBJ2-7. TRBV21-1 is noted as a pseudogene. The CDR3 runs to 15 residues. This CDR3 is CASIFIPGSSYEQYF. In nucleotides, the CDR3 is TGTGCCAGCATTTTTATCCCAGGGAGCTCCTACGAGCAGTACTTC.